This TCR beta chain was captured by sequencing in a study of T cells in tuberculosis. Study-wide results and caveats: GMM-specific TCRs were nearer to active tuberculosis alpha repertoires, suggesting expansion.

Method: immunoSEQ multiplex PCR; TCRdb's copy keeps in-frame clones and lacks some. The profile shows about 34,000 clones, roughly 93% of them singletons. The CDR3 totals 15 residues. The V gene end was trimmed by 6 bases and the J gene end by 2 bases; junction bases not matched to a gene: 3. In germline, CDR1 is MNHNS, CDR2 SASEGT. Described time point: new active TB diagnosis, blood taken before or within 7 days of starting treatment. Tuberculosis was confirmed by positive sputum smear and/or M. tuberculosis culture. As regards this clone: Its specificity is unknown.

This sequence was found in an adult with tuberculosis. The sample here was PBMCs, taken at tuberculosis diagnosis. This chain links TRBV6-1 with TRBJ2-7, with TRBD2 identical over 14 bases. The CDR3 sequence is CASRATSGGAYEQYF. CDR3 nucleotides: TGTGCCAGCAGGGCGACTAGCGGGGGGGCCTACGAGCAGTACTTC.